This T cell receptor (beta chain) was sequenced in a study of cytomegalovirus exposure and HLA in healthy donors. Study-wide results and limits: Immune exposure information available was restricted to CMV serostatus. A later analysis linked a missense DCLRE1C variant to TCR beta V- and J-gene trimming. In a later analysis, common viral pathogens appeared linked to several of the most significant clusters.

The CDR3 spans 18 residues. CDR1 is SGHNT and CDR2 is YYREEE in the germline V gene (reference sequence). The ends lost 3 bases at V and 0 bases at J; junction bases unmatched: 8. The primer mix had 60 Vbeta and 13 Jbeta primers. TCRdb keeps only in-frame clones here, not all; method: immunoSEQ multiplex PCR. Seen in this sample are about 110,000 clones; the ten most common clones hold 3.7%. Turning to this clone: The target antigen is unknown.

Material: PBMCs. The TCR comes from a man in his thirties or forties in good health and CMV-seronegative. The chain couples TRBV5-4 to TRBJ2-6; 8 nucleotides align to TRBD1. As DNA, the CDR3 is TGTGCCAGCAGCTGGACTACAGGGGGAATCTCTGGGGCCAACGTCCTGACTTTC. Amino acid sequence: CASSWTTGGISGANVLTF.